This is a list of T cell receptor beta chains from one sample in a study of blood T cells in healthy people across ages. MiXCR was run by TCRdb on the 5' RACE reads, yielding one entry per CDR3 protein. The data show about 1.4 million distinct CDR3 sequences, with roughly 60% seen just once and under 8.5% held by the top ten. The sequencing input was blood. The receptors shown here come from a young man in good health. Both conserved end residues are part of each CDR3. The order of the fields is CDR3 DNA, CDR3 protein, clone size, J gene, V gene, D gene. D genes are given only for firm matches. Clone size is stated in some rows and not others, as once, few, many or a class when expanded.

DNA: TGCGCCAGCAGCTTCCGGGACAGACTAATAAAGAGCTCCTACGAGCAGTACTTC; CDR3: CASSFRDRLIKSSYEQYF; size: .; J: TRBJ2-7; V: TRBV5-1; D: TRBD1
DNA: TGTGCCAGCAGTCCGGACAGGGATGAAGAGACCCAGTACTTC; CDR3: CASSPDRDEETQYF; size: few; J: TRBJ2-5; V: TRBV25-1; D: TRBD1
DNA: TGTGCCAGCAGCCCCGGCCACCGGGGCGTCAGCTCTGGGGCCAACGTCCTGACTTTC; CDR3: CASSPGHRGVSSGANVLTF; size: .; J: TRBJ2-6; V: TRBV11-2; D: .
DNA: TGTGCCACCAGCAGCCGGACGGGTGGGTCCTACAATGAGCGGTTCTTC; CDR3: CATSSRTGGSYNERFF; size: .; J: TRBJ2-1; V: TRBV15; D: .
DNA: TGTGCCAGCAGTTACTCCCCATTAATTACAACAGATACGCAGTATTTT; CDR3: CASSYSPLITTDTQYF; size: .; J: TRBJ2-3; V: TRBV6-6; D: .
DNA: TGTGCCAGCAGTGCGTACGGGACAGCAGATACGCAGTATTTT; CDR3: CASSAYGTADTQYF; size: .; J: TRBJ2-3; V: TRBV6-1; D: TRBD1
DNA: TGTGCCAGCAGTTTATATGTGGGACGGAACACCGGGGAGCTGTTTTTT; CDR3: CASSLYVGRNTGELFF; size: .; J: TRBJ2-2; V: TRBV12-3/TRBV12-4; D: .
DNA: TGTGCCAGCTCACCCGAGGGACCACCCCTCCACTTT; CDR3: CASSPEGPPLHF; size: .; J: TRBJ1-6; V: TRBV18; D: .
DNA: TGTGCCAGCAGTTACTCGAGCGGGGGGTTGAGCTCCTACAATGAGCAGTTCTTC; CDR3: CASSYSSGGLSSYNEQFF; size: .; J: TRBJ2-1; V: TRBV6-5; D: TRBD2
DNA: TGTGCCAGCAGTGCCCCGCTAGCGGGGGGGCCTGAGCAGTTCTTC; CDR3: CASSAPLAGGPEQFF; size: few; J: TRBJ2-1; V: TRBV2; D: TRBD2